Sequencing of this T cell receptor (beta chain) was carried out in a study of cytomegalovirus exposure and HLA in healthy donors. In the study overall: Most genotyped donors, over 70% of some 400, had Caucasian-associated genetic ancestry. Study-level findings and limits: The availability of immune exposure information extended only to CMV serostatus. Reported performance of the classifier showed diagnosis of cytomegalovirus status with high specificity and sensitivity.

The CDR3 runs 15 residues. The germline V gene encodes CDR1 MNHNS and CDR2 SASEGT. Trimming cost V 3 bases and J 3 bases; bases outside gene matches: 5. About this clone itself: Its cognate antigen is unknown.

The study ran its PCR with 60 Vbeta and 13 Jbeta primers. Repertoires were generated with immunoSEQ multiplex PCR, while TCRdb's copy carries only in-frame clones and drops some. The table lists about 120,000 clones, 80% to 90% of them singletons. The J gene is TRBJ2-1, the V gene TRBV6-1; 7 bases fit TRBD1. The sample comprised PBMCs. The clonotype was recovered from a middle-aged man in good health and CMV-seronegative. The CDR3 is CASSDRRDSYNEQFF. The CDR3 DNA reads as TGTGCCAGCAGTGATAGACGGGACAGCTACAATGAGCAGTTCTTC.